This TCR beta chain was sequenced during a study of cytomegalovirus exposure and HLA in healthy donors. Vbeta (60) and Jbeta (13) primers were used in the PCR. Repertoires were generated with immunoSEQ multiplex PCR, while TCRdb's copy carries only in-frame clones and drops some. The table lists about 86,000 clones, roughly 80% of them singletons. Trimming removed 0 bases at V and 4 bases at J, with 11 bases between. This CDR3 spans 14 amino acids. The germline gives CDR1 SGHDT, CDR2 YYEEEE. The sequencing sample was made of PBMCs. The sequence was obtained from a woman between 35 and 50 years old in good health and CMV-seropositive. The chain combines TRBV5-6 with TRBJ2-7; the D gene is possibly TRBD1 (5 bases). The CDR3 sequence is CASSLVGESYEQYF. The DNA of the CDR3 is TGTGCCAGCAGCTTGGTAGGGGAAAGTTACGAGCAGTACTTC. The full variable domain, in which reference TRBV5-6 and TRBJ2-7 provide the parts outside the CDR3, is DAGVTQSPTHLIKTRGQQVTLRCSPKSGHDTVSWYQQALGQGPQFIFQYYEEEERQRGNFPDRFSGHQFPNYSSELNVNALLLGDSALYLCASSLVGESYEQYFGPGTRLTVT.